This TCR beta chain was sequenced for a study of control samples from healthy donors and cancer patients. The assay was immunoSEQ multiplex PCR, and TCRdb's table has in-frame clones only and misses some. The top ten hold around 2% of the sample, which has 100,000 to 150,000 clones, about 90% seen once. The V end lost 5 bases, the J end lost 0 bases, and 16 bases lay between the germline ends. The CDR3 runs to 16 residues. Looked up from germline, CDR1 is SNHLY and CDR2 is FYNNEI. Material: blood. This clonotype originated in a man between 18 and 29 years old in good health. The chain couples TRBV2 to TRBJ2-5; no clear D. The CDR3 DNA sequence: TGTGCCAGCAGTCCCAGACGGACGTTGTACCAAGAGACCCAGTACTTC. This gives the protein CASSPRRTLYQETQYF.